This T cell receptor (beta chain) was sequenced for a study of immune evolution from preneoplasia to lung adenocarcinoma. Trimming shortened V by 5 bases and J by 7 bases, and 14 bases separated the two germline ends. CDR1 and CDR2 from the germline V gene are MDHEN and SYDVKM. This CDR3 has 13 amino acids. The method was immunoSEQ multiplex PCR; TCRdb's version includes in-frame clones alone and lacks a portion of them. This repertoire shows some 21,000 clones, approximately 75% found once; its top ten account for around 6%. The TCR sequence derives from a person in their sixties with lung adenocarcinoma. The chain recombines TRBV28 with TRBJ2-5, with no clear D. Sequencing used FFPE invasive lung adenocarcinoma tissue. CDR3: CASSLAGWLTQYF. The DNA for the CDR3 is TGTGCCAGCAGTCTCGCTGGCTGGTTGACCCAGTACTTC.